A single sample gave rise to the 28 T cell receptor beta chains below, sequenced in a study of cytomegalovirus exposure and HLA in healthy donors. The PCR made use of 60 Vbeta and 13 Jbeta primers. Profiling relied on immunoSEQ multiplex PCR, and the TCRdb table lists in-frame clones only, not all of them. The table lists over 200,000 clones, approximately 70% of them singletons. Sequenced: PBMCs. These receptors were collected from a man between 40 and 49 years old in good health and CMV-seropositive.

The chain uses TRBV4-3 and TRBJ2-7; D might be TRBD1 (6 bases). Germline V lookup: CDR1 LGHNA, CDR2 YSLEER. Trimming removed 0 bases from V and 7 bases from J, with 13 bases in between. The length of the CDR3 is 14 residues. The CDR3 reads CASSQDSKGDEQYF. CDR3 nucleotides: TGCGCCAGCAGCCAAGATAGCAAGGGGGATGAGCAGTACTTC.

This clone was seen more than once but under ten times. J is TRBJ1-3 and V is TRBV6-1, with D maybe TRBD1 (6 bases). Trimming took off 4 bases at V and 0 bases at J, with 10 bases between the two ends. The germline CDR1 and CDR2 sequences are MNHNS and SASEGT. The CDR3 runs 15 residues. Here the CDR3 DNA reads TGTGCCAGCAGTGGCGCAGGGGACTCTGGAAACACCATATATTTT. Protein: CASSGAGDSGNTIYF.

The CDR3 sequence: CSVEERGIAGRGYTF. The CDR3 DNA sequence: TGCAGCGTTGAAGAGAGGGGGATAGCTGGTCGAGGCTACACCTTC. The chain combines TRBV29-1 with TRBJ1-2, with a tentative D call TRBD1 (6 bases). The CDR3 consists of 15 residues. Germline V gene data show CDR1 as SQVTM and CDR2 as ANQGSEA. The V gene lost 0 bases and the J gene lost 8 bases, with 19 bases spanning the gap.

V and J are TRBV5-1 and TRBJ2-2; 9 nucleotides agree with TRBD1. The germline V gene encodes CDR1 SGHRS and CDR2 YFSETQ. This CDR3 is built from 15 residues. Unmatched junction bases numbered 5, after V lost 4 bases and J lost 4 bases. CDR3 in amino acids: CASSEQGASTGELFF. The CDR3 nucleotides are TGCGCCAGCAGCGAACAGGGGGCCAGCACCGGGGAGCTGTTTTTT.

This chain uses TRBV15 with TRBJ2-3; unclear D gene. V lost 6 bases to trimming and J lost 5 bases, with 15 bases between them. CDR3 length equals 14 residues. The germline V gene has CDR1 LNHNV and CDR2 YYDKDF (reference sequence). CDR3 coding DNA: TGTGCCACCAGTTCTAAAGTCATCCGAGATACGCAGTATTTT. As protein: CATSSKVIRDTQYF.

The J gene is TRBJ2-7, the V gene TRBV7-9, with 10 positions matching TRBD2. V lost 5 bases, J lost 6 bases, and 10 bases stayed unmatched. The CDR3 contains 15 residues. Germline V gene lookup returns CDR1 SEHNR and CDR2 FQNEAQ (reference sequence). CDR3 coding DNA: TGTGCCAGCAGCCTTAGCGGGGGGAACCTTCTCGAGCAGTACTTC. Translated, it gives CASSLSGGNLLEQYF.

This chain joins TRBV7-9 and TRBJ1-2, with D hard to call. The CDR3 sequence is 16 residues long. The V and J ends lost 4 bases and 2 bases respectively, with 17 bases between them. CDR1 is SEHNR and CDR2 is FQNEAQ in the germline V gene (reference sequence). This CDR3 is CASSSDGTTMNYGYTF. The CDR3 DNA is TGTGCCAGCAGCTCCGACGGAACAACTATGAACTATGGCTACACCTTC.

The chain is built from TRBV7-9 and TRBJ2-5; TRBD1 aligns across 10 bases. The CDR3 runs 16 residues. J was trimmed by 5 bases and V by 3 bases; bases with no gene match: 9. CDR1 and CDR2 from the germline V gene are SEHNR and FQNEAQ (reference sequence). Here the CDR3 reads CASSFVRTGGTETQYF. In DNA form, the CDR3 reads TGTGCCAGCAGCTTCGTTAGGACAGGGGGGACGGAGACCCAGTACTTC.

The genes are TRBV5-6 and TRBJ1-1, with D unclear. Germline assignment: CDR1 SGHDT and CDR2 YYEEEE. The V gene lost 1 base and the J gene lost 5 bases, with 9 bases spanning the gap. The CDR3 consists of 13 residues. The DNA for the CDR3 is TGTGCCAGCAGCTTGATCCGAGCGACTGAAGCTTTCTTT. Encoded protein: CASSLIRATEAFF.

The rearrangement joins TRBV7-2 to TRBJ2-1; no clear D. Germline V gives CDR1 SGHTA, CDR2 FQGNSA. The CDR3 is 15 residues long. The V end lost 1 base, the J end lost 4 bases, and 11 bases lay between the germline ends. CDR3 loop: CASSLGSAQYNEQFF. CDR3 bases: TGTGCCAGCAGCTTAGGAAGCGCCCAGTACAATGAGCAGTTCTTC.

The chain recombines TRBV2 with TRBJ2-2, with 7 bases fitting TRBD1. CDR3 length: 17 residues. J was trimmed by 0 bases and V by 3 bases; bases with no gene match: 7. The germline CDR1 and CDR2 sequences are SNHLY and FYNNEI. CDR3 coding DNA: TGTGCCAGCAGTGATCGGATACAGGGGCCGAACACCGGGGAGCTGTTTTTT. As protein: CASSDRIQGPNTGELFF.

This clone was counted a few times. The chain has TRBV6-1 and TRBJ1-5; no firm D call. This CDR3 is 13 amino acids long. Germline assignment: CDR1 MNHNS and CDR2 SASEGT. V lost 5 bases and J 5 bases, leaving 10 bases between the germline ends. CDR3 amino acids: CASSRDFDQPQHF. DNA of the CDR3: TGTGCCAGCAGTCGGGATTTTGATCAGCCCCAGCATTTT.

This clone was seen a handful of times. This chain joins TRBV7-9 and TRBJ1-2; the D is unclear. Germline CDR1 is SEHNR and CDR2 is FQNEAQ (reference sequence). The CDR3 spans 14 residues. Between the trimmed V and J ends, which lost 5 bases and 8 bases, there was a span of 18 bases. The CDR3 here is CASSPGEWARGYTF. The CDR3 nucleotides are TGTGCCAGCAGCCCTGGGGAGTGGGCCAGGGGCTACACCTTC.

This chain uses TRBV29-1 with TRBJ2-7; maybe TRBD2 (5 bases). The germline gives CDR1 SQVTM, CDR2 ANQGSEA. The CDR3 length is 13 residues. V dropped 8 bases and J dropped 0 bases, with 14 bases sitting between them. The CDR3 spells CSLGSKHSYEQYF. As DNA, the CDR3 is TGCAGCCTGGGGAGCAAACACTCCTACGAGCAGTACTTC.

Here the CDR3 reads CASSLELAGNNEQFF. The DNA for the CDR3 is TGTGCCAGCAGCTTAGAACTAGCGGGGAACAATGAGCAGTTCTTC. The chain carries TRBV7-2 and TRBJ2-1, with TRBD2 identical over 10 bases. This CDR3 spans 15 amino acids. Germline V gene lookup returns CDR1 SGHTA and CDR2 FQGNSA. After removal of 1 base from V and 5 bases from J, the junction contained 2 bases not matched to a gene.

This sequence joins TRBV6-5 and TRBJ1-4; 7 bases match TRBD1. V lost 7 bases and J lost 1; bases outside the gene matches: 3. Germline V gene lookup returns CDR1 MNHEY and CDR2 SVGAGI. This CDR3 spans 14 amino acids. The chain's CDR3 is CASNNRGTNEKLFF. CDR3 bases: TGTGCCAGCAACAACAGGGGAACTAATGAAAAACTGTTTTTT.

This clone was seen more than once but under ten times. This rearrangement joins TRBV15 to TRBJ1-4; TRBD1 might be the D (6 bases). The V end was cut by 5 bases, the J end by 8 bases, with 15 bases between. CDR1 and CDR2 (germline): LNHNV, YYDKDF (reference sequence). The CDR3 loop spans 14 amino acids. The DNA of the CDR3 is TGTGCCACCAGCGGGAGAAGGGGGGGGGAAAAACTGTTTTTT. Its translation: CATSGRRGGEKLFF.

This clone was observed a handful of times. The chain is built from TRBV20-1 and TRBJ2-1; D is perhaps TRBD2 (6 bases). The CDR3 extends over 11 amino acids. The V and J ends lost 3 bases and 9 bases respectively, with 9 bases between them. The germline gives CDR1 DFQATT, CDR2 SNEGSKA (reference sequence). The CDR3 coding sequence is TGCAGTGCTAGGGTAGCGGTTGAGCAGTTCTTC. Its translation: CSARVAVEQFF.

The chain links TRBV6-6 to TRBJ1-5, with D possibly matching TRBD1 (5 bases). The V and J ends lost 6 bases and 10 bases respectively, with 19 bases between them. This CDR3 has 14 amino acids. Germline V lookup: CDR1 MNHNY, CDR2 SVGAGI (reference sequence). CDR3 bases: TGTGCCAGCAGCCTAAAGGGGATTCAGTCACCCCAGCATTTT. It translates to CASSLKGIQSPQHF.

CDR3 region: CASSFGQGRVGSEAFF. As DNA, the CDR3 is TGTGCCAGCAGCTTTGGACAGGGTCGAGTGGGGTCTGAAGCTTTCTTT. V usage is TRBV11-2 and J usage is TRBJ1-1; 8 bases are a match to TRBD1. Losses at the gene ends were 3 bases for V and 6 bases for J; bases not matched to a gene: 12. CDR3 length: 16 amino acids. From germline, CDR1 is SGHAT and CDR2 FQNNGV.

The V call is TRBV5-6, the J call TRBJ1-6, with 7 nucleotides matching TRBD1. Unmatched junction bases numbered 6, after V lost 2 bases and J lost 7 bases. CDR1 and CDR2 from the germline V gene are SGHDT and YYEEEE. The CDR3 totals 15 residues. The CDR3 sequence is CASSFLTGWNSPLHF. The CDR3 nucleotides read TGTGCCAGCAGCTTCCTGACAGGGTGGAATTCACCCCTCCACTTT.

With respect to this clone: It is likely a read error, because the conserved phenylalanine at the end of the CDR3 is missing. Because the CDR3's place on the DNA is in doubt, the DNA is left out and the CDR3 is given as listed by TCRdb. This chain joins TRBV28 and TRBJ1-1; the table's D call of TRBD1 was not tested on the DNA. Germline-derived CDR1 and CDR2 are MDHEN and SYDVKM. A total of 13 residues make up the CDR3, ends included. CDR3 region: CASSRRGQVGGVV.

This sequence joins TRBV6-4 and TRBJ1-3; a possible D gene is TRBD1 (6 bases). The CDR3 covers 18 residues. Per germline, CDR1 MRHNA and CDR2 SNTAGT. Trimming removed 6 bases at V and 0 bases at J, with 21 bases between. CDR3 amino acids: CASSGTVTGRGSGNTIYF. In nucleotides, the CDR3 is TGTGCCAGCAGCGGGACCGTTACAGGGAGAGGCTCTGGAAACACCATATATTTT.

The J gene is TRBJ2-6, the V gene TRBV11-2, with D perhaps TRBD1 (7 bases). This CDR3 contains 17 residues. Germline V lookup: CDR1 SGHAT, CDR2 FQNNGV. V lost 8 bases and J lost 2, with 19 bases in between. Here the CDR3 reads CASVIGAGGTGANVLTF. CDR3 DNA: TGTGCCAGCGTTATAGGGGCAGGGGGGACTGGGGCCAACGTCCTGACTTTC.

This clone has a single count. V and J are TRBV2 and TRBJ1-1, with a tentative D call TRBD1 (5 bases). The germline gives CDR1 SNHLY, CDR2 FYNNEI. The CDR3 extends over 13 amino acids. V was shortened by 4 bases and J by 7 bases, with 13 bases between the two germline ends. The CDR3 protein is CASSVFIRDEAFF. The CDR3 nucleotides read TGTGCCAGCAGTGTCTTTATCAGGGATGAAGCTTTCTTT.

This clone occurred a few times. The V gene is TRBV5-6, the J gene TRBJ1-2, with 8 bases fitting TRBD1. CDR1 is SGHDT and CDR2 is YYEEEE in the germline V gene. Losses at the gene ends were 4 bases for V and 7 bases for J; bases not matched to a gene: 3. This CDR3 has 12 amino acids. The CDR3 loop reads CASSRTGIGYTF. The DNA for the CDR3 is TGTGCCAGCAGCAGGACAGGGATTGGCTACACCTTC.

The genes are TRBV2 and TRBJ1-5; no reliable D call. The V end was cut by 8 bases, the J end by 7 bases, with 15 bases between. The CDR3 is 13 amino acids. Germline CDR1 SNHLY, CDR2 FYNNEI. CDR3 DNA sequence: TGTGCCAGCCATGAAGCCCGGGAACAGCCCCAGCATTTT. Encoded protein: CASHEAREQPQHF. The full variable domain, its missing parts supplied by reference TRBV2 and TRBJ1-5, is EPEVTQTPSHQVTQMGQEVILRCVPISNHLYFYWYRQILGQKVEFLVSFYNNEISEKSEIFDDQFSVERPDGSNFTLKIRSTKLEDSAMYFCASHEAREQPQHFGDGTRLSIL.

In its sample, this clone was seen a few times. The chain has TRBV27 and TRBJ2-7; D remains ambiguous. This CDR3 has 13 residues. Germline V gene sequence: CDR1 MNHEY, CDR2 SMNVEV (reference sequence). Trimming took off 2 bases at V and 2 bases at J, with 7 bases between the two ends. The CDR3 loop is CASSLRHTYEQYF. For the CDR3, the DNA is TGTGCCAGCAGTTTAAGACATACCTACGAGCAGTACTTC.